The 23 T cell receptor beta chains given below trace back to one sample, sequenced in a study of cytomegalovirus exposure and HLA in healthy donors. The PCR had 60 Vbeta and 13 Jbeta primers. The repertoire was sequenced with immunoSEQ multiplex PCR; TCRdb's copy has only in-frame clones and lacks some. The sample holds 130,000 to 150,000 clones, around three quarters seen once. The material sequenced was PBMCs. These receptors were taken from a woman in her thirties or forties in good health and CMV-seropositive.

This clone has a handful of counts. This sequence joins TRBV5-1 and TRBJ2-3; TRBD1 matches at 9 bases. The CDR3 runs to 16 residues. V gave up 8 bases and J gave up 3 bases; unmatched junction bases: 13. Germline values: CDR1 SGHRS, CDR2 YFSETQ. For the CDR3, the DNA is TGCGCCAGTTCTCGGACAGGGGAGTATGAGACAGATACGCAGTATTTT. Amino acids: CASSRTGEYETDTQYF.

This clone was recorded only once. This chain uses TRBV27 with TRBJ1-4; tentative D call: TRBD1 (5 bases). Germline V gene sequence: CDR1 MNHEY, CDR2 SMNVEV (reference sequence). The CDR3 has 13 amino acids. The V gene lost 8 bases and the J gene lost 8 bases, with 15 bases spanning the gap. CDR3 sequence: CASRVGGGEKLFF. DNA of the CDR3: TGTGCCAGCCGAGTTGGGGGAGGCGAAAAACTGTTTTTT.

The rearrangement uses TRBV5-1 and TRBJ2-7, with D uncertain. CDR1 and CDR2 from the germline V gene are SGHRS and YFSETQ. V was clipped by 4 bases and J by 0 bases, with 8 bases between them. The CDR3 is made up of 13 amino acids. The CDR3 region is CASSVDNSYEQYF. The CDR3 DNA reads TGCGCCAGCAGCGTCGACAACTCCTACGAGCAGTACTTC.

The sample holds a few counts of this clone. The rearrangement joins TRBV5-6 to TRBJ2-7; possible D gene TRBD1, 5 bases. Trimming removed 3 bases at V and 2 bases at J, with 6 bases between. Germline loops: CDR1 SGHDT, CDR2 YYEEEE. The CDR3 is made up of 12 amino acids. This CDR3 is CASSSQAYEQYF. The DNA of the CDR3 is TGTGCCAGCAGCTCACAGGCCTACGAGCAGTACTTC.

The V and J genes are TRBV7-9 and TRBJ1-1, with D possibly being TRBD1 (5 bases). The CDR3 runs to 13 residues. Germline CDR1 reads SEHNR; CDR2 reads FQNEAQ (reference sequence). V dropped 5 bases and J dropped 0 bases, with 7 bases sitting between them. DNA for the CDR3: TGTGCCAGCAGCGTGACAGTGAACACTGAAGCTTTCTTT. As protein: CASSVTVNTEAFF.

The rearrangement uses TRBV7-6 and TRBJ2-2; a weak D match, TRBD1 (7 bases). Trimming took off 5 bases at V and 4 bases at J, with 14 bases between the two ends. The germline CDR1 and CDR2 sequences are SGHVS and FNYEAQ. CDR3 size: 15 residues. DNA for the CDR3: TGTGCCAGCAGCACACAGGGGAGGTTCACCGGGGAGCTGTTTTTT. As protein: CASSTQGRFTGELFF.

The rearrangement uses TRBV6-6 and TRBJ2-5; no definite D call. This CDR3 spans 13 amino acids. CDR1 is MNHNY and CDR2 is SVGAGI in the germline V gene (reference sequence). Trimming took off 0 bases at V and 2 bases at J, with 4 bases between the two ends. The DNA of the CDR3 is TGTGCCAGCAGTTACTCCGGGCAAGAGACCCAGTACTTC. Translation: CASSYSGQETQYF.

The chain is built from TRBV7-2 and TRBJ2-7; perhaps TRBD1 as D (6 bases). The ends were cut back, 5 bases at V and 7 bases at J, with 21 bases in the middle. Per the germline V gene, CDR1 is SGHTA and CDR2 is FQGNSA. This CDR3 is built from 15 residues. The DNA of the CDR3 is TGTGCCAGCAGCCCCGCCGGGACACCCTGGGGGGAGCAGTACTTC. Its protein is CASSPAGTPWGEQYF.

V gene TRBV6-5 combines with J gene TRBJ1-4; D uncertain. V was pared by 5 bases and J by 7 bases, with 14 bases between. The germline V gene encodes CDR1 MNHEY and CDR2 SVGAGI. The CDR3 runs to 14 residues. As DNA, the CDR3 is TGTGCCAGCAGTAAAACAGTGTTTGCTGAAAAACTGTTTTTT. Translating it yields CASSKTVFAEKLFF.

J is TRBJ1-2 and V is TRBV6-5; 7 bases fit TRBD1. V was clipped by 8 bases and J by 5 bases; unmatched bases: 5. This CDR3 region has 12 residues. Looked up from germline, CDR1 is MNHEY and CDR2 is SVGAGI. CDR3 DNA sequence: TGTGCCAGCGGTGGCAGGGGGTATGGCTACACCTTC. Its protein product is CASGGRGYGYTF.

The chain is built from TRBV6-5 and TRBJ1-1; unclear D gene. Per germline, CDR1 MNHEY and CDR2 SVGAGI. The CDR3 totals 13 residues. V was clipped by 1 base and J by 0 bases, with 3 bases between them. The CDR3 loop is CASSYYMNTEAFF. DNA of the CDR3: TGTGCCAGCAGTTACTACATGAACACTGAAGCTTTCTTT.

The gene calls are TRBV2 and TRBJ2-5; 8 bases align to TRBD2. Germline assignment: CDR1 SNHLY and CDR2 FYNNEI. The CDR3 contains 13 residues. Trimming took 8 bases from V and 5 from J; bases not matched to a gene: 7. The CDR3: CASLIGGGETQYF. The CDR3, as DNA: TGTGCCAGCTTAATCGGGGGGGGTGAGACCCAGTACTTC.

Regarding this clone: Other DNA sequences from this sample encode an identical CDR3 as well. V gene TRBV30 combines with J gene TRBJ2-5; D is possibly TRBD2 (6 bases). This CDR3 comprises 12 residues. Germline values: CDR1 GTSNPN, CDR2 SVGIG (reference sequence). Trimming removed 5 bases at V and 4 bases at J, with 11 bases between. DNA of the CDR3: TGTGCCTGGGGGGGACTCGGAGAGACCCAGTACTTC. This translates into CAWGGLGETQYF.

V gene TRBV2 combines with J gene TRBJ1-6; maybe TRBD1 (5 bases). The germline V gene encodes CDR1 SNHLY and CDR2 FYNNEI. The ends were cut back, 10 bases at V and 15 bases at J, with 22 bases in the middle. The CDR3 consists of 13 residues. CDR3 sequence: CATEQDNRNGLHF. For the CDR3, the DNA is TGTGCCACCGAACAGGATAACAGAAACGGCCTCCACTTT. Full variable domain (outside the CDR3, taken from reference TRBV2 and TRBJ1-6): EPEVTQTPSHQVTQMGQEVILRCVPISNHLYFYWYRQILGQKVEFLVSFYNNEISEKSEIFDDQFSVERPDGSNFTLKIRSTKLEDSAMYFCATEQDNRNGLHFGNGTRLTVT.

The V gene is TRBV6-1, the J gene TRBJ2-5; TRBD1 aligns across 9 bases. The CDR3 sequence is 15 residues long. With 11 bases clipped from V and 5 bases from J, the junction kept 15 bases outside the gene matches. Germline V lookup: CDR1 MNHNS, CDR2 SASEGT. CDR3 protein: CAGRGQGSSRETQYF. DNA for the CDR3: TGTGCCGGCCGGGGACAGGGCTCCTCGAGGGAGACCCAGTACTTC.

V and J are TRBV6-4 and TRBJ2-1; perhaps TRBD2 as D (6 bases). Trimming cost V 5 bases and J 8 bases, with 19 bases left between them. This CDR3 is built from 15 residues. Germline values: CDR1 MRHNA, CDR2 SNTAGT. DNA for the CDR3: TGTGCCAGCAGTCCCGACAACGGGGGAAATGATGAGCAGTTCTTC. Translation: CASSPDNGGNDEQFF.

J is TRBJ1-3 and V is TRBV27; 7 bases agree with TRBD1. The germline V gene has CDR1 MNHEY and CDR2 SMNVEV (reference sequence). V was clipped by 5 bases and J by 0 bases; unmatched bases: 13. This CDR3 has 18 amino acids. CDR3 bases: TGTGCCAGCAGTCCGCCACCGGGACAGTGGGGCTCTGGAAACACCATATATTTT. Protein product: CASSPPPGQWGSGNTIYF.

V is TRBV2 and J is TRBJ1-1; weak D call: TRBD1 (5 bases). The CDR3 contains 14 residues. V lost 6 bases, J lost 6 bases, and 17 bases lay in between. Germline loops: CDR1 SNHLY, CDR2 FYNNEI. The CDR3 region is CASRDRTGEPEAFF. CDR3 DNA sequence: TGTGCCAGCAGGGACCGTACAGGAGAACCTGAAGCTTTCTTT. The whole variable domain, remainder taken from reference TRBV2 and TRBJ1-1, is EPEVTQTPSHQVTQMGQEVILRCVPISNHLYFYWYRQILGQKVEFLVSFYNNEISEKSEIFDDQFSVERPDGSNFTLKIRSTKLEDSAMYFCASRDRTGEPEAFFGQGTRLTVV.

The chain employs TRBV7-9 and TRBJ2-5; 8 nucleotides match TRBD2. This CDR3 is built from 18 residues. Germline V gives CDR1 SEHNR, CDR2 FQNEAQ (reference sequence). V dropped 4 bases and J dropped 4; count of bases not matched to a gene: 17. CDR3 region: CASSSRGAGGALGETQYF. Here the CDR3 DNA reads TGTGCCAGCAGCTCCCGCGGGGCGGGGGGCGCACTTGGAGAGACCCAGTACTTC.

This chain joins TRBV2 and TRBJ2-2, with D possibly TRBD2 on 5 matching bases. Trimming stripped 5 bases from V and 1 base from J, with 8 bases between. The CDR3 consists of 14 residues. Germline CDR1 and CDR2: SNHLY and FYNNEI. CDR3 residues: CASSRSENTGELFF. Written as DNA, the CDR3 is TGTGCCAGCAGTCGTAGCGAGAACACCGGGGAGCTGTTTTTT.

Notes on this clone: Other DNA sequences within the sample encode an identical CDR3. The chain links TRBV5-1 to TRBJ2-5; 7 nucleotides agree with TRBD1. This CDR3 is 15 amino acids long. Germline V gene sequence: CDR1 SGHRS, CDR2 YFSETQ. Trimming cost V 0 bases and J 0 bases; bases outside gene matches: 2. DNA for the CDR3: TGCGCCAGCAGCTTGGGAGACAGGGACCAAGAGACCCAGTACTTC. Amino acids: CASSLGDRDQETQYF.

This clone occurred a few times. The chain employs TRBV10-3 and TRBJ1-3, with 8 positions matching TRBD1. V was clipped by 4 bases and J by 7 bases; unmatched bases: 3. The CDR3 spans 13 residues. CDR1 and CDR2 from the germline V gene are ENHRY and SYGVKD. The DNA for the CDR3 is TGTGCCATCAGTGTAGGACAGGGTAACACCATATATTTT. Encoded protein: CAISVGQGNTIYF.

V and J are TRBV10-2 and TRBJ2-6; TRBD2 agrees at 7 bases. Looked up from germline, CDR1 is WSHSY and CDR2 is SAAADI. The CDR3 totals 18 residues. Trimming at V came to 2 bases and at J to 0 bases, leaving 7 bases not matched to a gene. CDR3 bases: TGCGCCAGCAGTGAGAACGGCGGGGGTAGCTCTGGGGCCAACGTCCTGACTTTC. Protein sequence: CASSENGGGSSGANVLTF.